Below, one T cell receptor beta chain is given with its context. The data were taken from a study of T cell responses to AZD1222 COVID-19 vaccine. Clones were sequenced by immunoSEQ multiplex PCR, and TCRdb holds only the in-frame ones, with some missing. This sample has about 73,000 clones, with around 80% found just once. This CDR3 has 13 amino acids. Trimming shortened V by 2 bases and J by 3 bases, and 9 bases separated the two germline ends. From germline, CDR1 is SGHDT and CDR2 YYEEEE. This clonotype originated in an adult who received the AZD1222 COVID-19 vaccine. This sequence joins TRBV5-6 and TRBJ2-7, with D perhaps being TRBD1 or TRBD2 (5 bases each). The sequences come from peripheral blood, collected 28 days after the second AZD1222 dose. CDR3 nucleotide sequence: TGTGCCAGCAGCTTCGGGACCCGCTACGAGCAGTACTTC. Encoded protein: CASSFGTRYEQYF.